This section outlines one TCR beta chain sequence together with its context. Clones were read by immunoSEQ multiplex PCR, and TCRdb kept only the in-frame ones, dropping some. This table holds about 300,000 clones, 86% found once. The data stem from a study of blood T cell repertoires in COVID-19. Overall study context: From T cells, B-cell-depleted T cells, or PBMCs came the material, which was cDNA or gDNA.

This CDR3 has 16 amino acids. Germline V gene sequence: CDR1 MNHNS, CDR2 SASEGT. V was pared by 3 bases and J by 1 base, with 15 bases between. This receptor was identified in a woman in her fifties or sixties with acute or convalescent COVID-19. Input material: peripheral blood. The chain couples TRBV6-1 to TRBJ1-1, with D perhaps matching TRBD1 (5 bases). CDR3: CASSDAQGWGNTEAFF. In DNA, the CDR3 is TGTGCCAGCAGTGACGCCCAGGGCTGGGGGAACACTGAAGCTTTCTTT.